Below, 30 T cell receptor beta chains from the same sample are listed, as sequenced in a study of beta chain features in type 1 diabetes. Sequencing targeted expressed TCRB transcripts, as all isolated RNA had been reverse transcribed. Method: immunoSEQ multiplex PCR; TCRdb's copy keeps in-frame clones and lacks some. Altogether under 450,000 clones are present, approximately 15% being singletons, with the ten largest covering 0.019%. The sequencing input was naive CD4+ T cells from blood. The source of these receptors is a woman between 18 and 29 years old in good health.

There are a few counts of this clone. This chain uses TRBV5-1 with TRBJ2-6; no firm D call. Germline loops: CDR1 SGHRS, CDR2 YFSETQ. Trimming removed 1 base at V and 0 bases at J, with 11 bases between. The CDR3 totals 17 residues. The chain's CDR3 is CASSLTSRSSGANVLTF. The CDR3 nucleotides are TGCGCCAGCAGCTTGACGTCCAGAAGCTCTGGGGCCAACGTCCTGACTTTC.

This clone showed up just a few times. The chain joins TRBV19 to TRBJ2-7; 8 nucleotides line up with TRBD2. The CDR3 is made up of 16 amino acids. Per the germline V gene, CDR1 is LNHDA and CDR2 is SQIVND (reference sequence). The V gene end was trimmed by 0 bases and the J gene end by 1 base; junction bases not matched to a gene: 5. The CDR3 DNA follows: TGTGCCAGTAGTATAGATGCCAGCGGGAGTTCCTACGAGCAGTACTTC. Encoded protein: CASSIDASGSSYEQYF.

The chain is built from TRBV5-4 and TRBJ2-4; TRBD2 agrees at 13 bases. V was pared by 0 bases and J by 4 bases, with 4 bases of the junction left unmatched. The CDR3 length is 17 residues. Germline V lookup: CDR1 SGHNT, CDR2 YYREEE (reference sequence). The CDR3, as DNA: TGTGCCAGCAGCTTGGATCCGGGACTAGCGGGGAAAAACATTCAGTACTTC. This encodes CASSLDPGLAGKNIQYF.

A few counts support this clone. This chain uses TRBV13 with TRBJ2-1; maybe TRBD2 (5 bases). This CDR3 is built from 15 residues. Germline V gene lookup returns CDR1 PRHDT and CDR2 FYEKMQ (reference sequence). V was trimmed by 5 bases and J by 4 bases, leaving 15 bases between them. CDR3 nucleotide sequence: TGTGCCAGCAGCCGAGGGCCTGACCATTACAATGAGCAGTTCTTC. Translating it yields CASSRGPDHYNEQFF.

The chain carries TRBV7-2 and TRBJ2-1; D may be TRBD2 (7 bases). This CDR3 has 14 amino acids. V shed 3 bases and J shed 7 bases, with 13 bases lying between them. CDR1 is SGHTA and CDR2 is FQGNSA in the germline V gene. The CDR3 bases are TGTGCCAGCAGCTTCGGGGGAGGGGGGAATGAGCAGTTCTTC. This encodes CASSFGGGGNEQFF. The complete variable domain, with remaining parts taken from reference TRBV7-2 and TRBJ2-1, reads GAGVSQSPSNKVTEKGKDVELRCDPISGHTALYWYRQSLGQGLEFLIYFQGNSAPDKSGLPSDRFSAERTGGSVSTLTIQRTQQEDSAVYLCASSFGGGGNEQFFGPGTRLTVL.

Only a few counts were recorded for this clone. This chain links TRBV11-1 with TRBJ2-1, with 12 bases lining up with TRBD2. Germline assignment: CDR1 SGHAT and CDR2 FQDESV (reference sequence). The CDR3 contains 16 residues. V was pared by 5 bases and J by 8 bases, with 10 bases of the junction left unmatched. The CDR3 sequence is CASSPGLAGTVDEQFF. The CDR3, as DNA: TGTGCCAGCAGCCCCGGACTAGCGGGAACGGTGGATGAGCAGTTCTTC.

The CDR3 loop is CASSREETGPTEAFF. The CDR3 nucleotides are TGTGCCAGCAGTCGCGAGGAGACAGGGCCCACTGAAGCTTTCTTT. The chain recombines TRBV4-2 with TRBJ1-1, with 7 positions matching TRBD1. Per the germline V gene, CDR1 is LGHNA and CDR2 is YNFKEQ. Germline trimming cut 6 bases from V and 4 bases from J; bases unmatched to any gene: 11. CDR3 length equals 15 residues.

The rearrangement links TRBV7-7 to TRBJ2-2; 9 bases agree with TRBD2. Per germline, CDR1 SSHAT and CDR2 FNYEAQ (reference sequence). This CDR3 region has 16 residues. Trimming at V came to 5 bases and at J to 2 bases, leaving 6 bases not matched to a gene. CDR3 region: CASSPSAGGNTGELFF. CDR3 nucleotides: TGTGCCAGCAGCCCGTCAGCGGGAGGTAACACCGGGGAGCTGTTTTTT.

V gene TRBV7-8 combines with J gene TRBJ2-3; D unresolved. This CDR3 spans 14 amino acids. The V and J ends lost 1 base and 0 bases respectively, with 5 bases between them. Germline CDR1 SGHVS, CDR2 FQNEAQ. CDR3 sequence reads: CASSLVISTDTQYF. CDR3 in DNA: TGTGCCAGCAGCTTAGTTATTAGCACAGATACGCAGTATTTT.

This clone has only a few counts. This chain uses TRBV2 with TRBJ2-5; 11 nucleotides match TRBD2. Germline trimming cut 4 bases from V and 4 bases from J; bases unmatched to any gene: 5. The CDR3 length is 15 residues. Per the germline V gene, CDR1 is SNHLY and CDR2 is FYNNEI. CDR3 region: CASSGTSGRIETQYF. The CDR3 nucleotides are TGTGCCAGCAGTGGGACTAGCGGGCGTATAGAGACCCAGTACTTC.

This clone appeared a few times. This chain links TRBV28 with TRBJ2-1; 9 bases map to TRBD2. The CDR3 runs 14 residues. Trimming removed 4 bases from V and 15 bases from J; junction bases left unmatched: 13. CDR1 is MDHEN, CDR2 SYDVKM, per germline. The CDR3 DNA reads TGTGCCAGCAGTTCCAAACCGGGACTAGCCACGATGTTCTTC. Its protein is CASSSKPGLATMFF.

V usage is TRBV23-1 and J usage is TRBJ1-5; tentative D call: TRBD1 (6 bases). TRBV23-1 is sorted into the ORF group, with uncertain function. The CDR3 runs 16 residues. V lost 2 bases and J 7 bases, leaving 18 bases between the germline ends. Written as DNA, the CDR3 is TGCGCCAGCAGTCAAGATCTACAGGGTATTCGGCAGCCCCAGCATTTT. Amino acids: CASSQDLQGIRQPQHF.

This clone was seen a handful of times. The chain recombines TRBV29-1 with TRBJ1-1; the D is unclear. This CDR3 spans 13 amino acids. The V end was cut by 4 bases, the J end by 1 base, with 10 bases between. CDR1 and CDR2 from the germline V gene are SQVTM and ANQGSEA. CDR3 sequence (DNA): TGCAGCGTTGGCGGCATTACGAACACTGAAGCTTTCTTT. This gives the protein CSVGGITNTEAFF.

This clone has more than one count but fewer than ten. V and J are TRBV18 and TRBJ1-5, with D hard to call. CDR1 and CDR2 from the germline V gene are KGHSH and LQKENI. This CDR3 is built from 16 residues. The V end lost 0 bases, the J end lost 9 bases, and 18 bases lay between the germline ends. The CDR3 sequence is CASSPPEGGRYGPQHF. CDR3 DNA sequence: TGTGCCAGCTCACCACCAGAGGGAGGGAGGTATGGGCCCCAGCATTTT.

On this clone: Other DNA sequences of this sample code for an identical CDR3. The rearrangement links TRBV27 to TRBJ1-5; D is possibly TRBD1 (5 bases). The CDR3 spans 13 residues. Germline lookup yields CDR1 MNHEY and CDR2 SMNVEV (reference sequence). Trimming stripped 2 bases from V and 4 bases from J, with 6 bases between. The CDR3 loop reads CASSLQGNQPQHF. The CDR3 DNA follows: TGTGCCAGCAGTTTACAGGGTAATCAGCCCCAGCATTTT.

The chain combines TRBV7-2 with TRBJ2-7, with D possibly being TRBD2 (6 bases). This CDR3 spans 14 amino acids. Germline V gene sequence: CDR1 SGHTA, CDR2 FQGNSA. V was trimmed by 3 bases and J by 0 bases, leaving 9 bases between them. The CDR3 DNA reads TGTGCCAGCAGCTTCCTAGCGACCTCCTACGAGCAGTACTTC. This encodes CASSFLATSYEQYF.

The chain recombines TRBV29-1 with TRBJ1-2; D unclear. The CDR3 sequence is 12 residues long. Germline CDR1 SQVTM, CDR2 ANQGSEA. V gave up 0 bases and J gave up 4 bases, with 6 bases separating them. DNA of the CDR3: TGCAGCGTTGAAGATCGGGGCTATGGCTACACCTTC. Translated, it gives CSVEDRGYGYTF. Drawing the rest from reference TRBV29-1 and TRBJ1-2, the complete variable domain is SAVISQKPSRDICQRGTSLTIQCQVDSQVTMMFWYRQQPGQSLTLIATANQGSEATYESGFVIDKFPISRPNLTFSTLTVSNMSPEDSSIYLCSVEDRGYGYTFGSGTRLTVV.

This chain uses TRBV7-2 with TRBJ1-4; maybe TRBD1 (6 bases). The CDR3 covers 16 residues. Between the trimmed V and J ends, which lost 1 base and 8 bases, there was a span of 17 bases. Germline CDR1 SGHTA, CDR2 FQGNSA. The CDR3 here is CASSLVGGGYGEKLFF. Here the CDR3 DNA reads TGTGCCAGCAGCTTAGTCGGTGGGGGCTACGGGGAAAAACTGTTTTTT. Filled out from reference TRBV7-2 and TRBJ1-4, the complete variable domain reads GAGVSQSPSNKVTEKGKDVELRCDPISGHTALYWYRQSLGQGLEFLIYFQGNSAPDKSGLPSDRFSAERTGGSVSTLTIQRTQQEDSAVYLCASSLVGGGYGEKLFFGSGTQLSVL.

This clone was recorded a few times. The chain employs TRBV7-2 and TRBJ2-3; 9 bases line up with TRBD2. This CDR3 spans 15 amino acids. Germline CDR1 is SGHTA and CDR2 is FQGNSA. After removal of 3 bases from V and 5 bases from J, the junction contained 6 bases not matched to a gene. CDR3 coding DNA: TGTGCCAGCAGCTTTTTAGCGGGAGCGGAAGATACGCAGTATTTT. Translated, it gives CASSFLAGAEDTQYF.

The rearrangement links TRBV4-1 to TRBJ2-4; 9 positions match TRBD2. The germline CDR1 and CDR2 sequences are MGHRA and YSYEKL. With V trimmed by 3 bases and J by 0 bases, 3 bases remained unmatched. This CDR3 spans 16 amino acids. The CDR3 sequence: CASSQVTSGAKNIQYF. Here the CDR3 DNA reads TGCGCCAGCAGCCAGGTGACTAGCGGAGCCAAAAACATTCAGTACTTC.

This clone was seen more than once but under ten times. The chain links TRBV9 to TRBJ2-3; weak D call: TRBD2 (5 bases). Deletions cut 0 bases from V and 5 bases from J, with 13 bases between. Germline CDR1 reads SGDLS; CDR2 reads YYNGEE. The CDR3 has 15 residues. The CDR3 DNA sequence: TGTGCCAGCAGCGTAGGTCGGGCTAGCCGAGATACGCAGTATTTT. It specifies CASSVGRASRDTQYF.

This clone occurred a few times. The CDR3 is CASSVLVGGYTF. The CDR3, as DNA: TGTGCCAGCAGCGTATTGGTGGGCGGCTACACCTTC. This chain joins TRBV9 and TRBJ1-2, with D uncertain. The CDR3 is 12 amino acids. Germline V gene sequence: CDR1 SGDLS, CDR2 YYNGEE. Trimming removed 1 base at V and 8 bases at J, with 9 bases between.

In its sample, this clone was seen a few times. The genes are TRBV6-5 and TRBJ2-7; possibly TRBD1 for D (6 bases). Germline V gene data show CDR1 as MNHEY and CDR2 as SVGAGI. V lost 6 bases and J lost 8, with 23 bases in between. This CDR3 region has 15 residues. CDR3 amino acids: CASRLAHRDTSQQYF. The CDR3 DNA follows: TGTGCCAGCAGACTCGCCCACCGGGACACCTCCCAGCAGTACTTC.

A few counts support this clone. This chain uses TRBV27 with TRBJ2-1; D possibly corresponds to TRBD1 (5 bases). The CDR3 loop spans 16 amino acids. Germline V lookup: CDR1 MNHEY, CDR2 SMNVEV (reference sequence). V lost 3 bases to trimming and J lost 4 bases, with 16 bases between them. The CDR3 sequence: CASSFRPRQKYNEQFF. The CDR3 DNA reads as TGTGCCAGCAGTTTTCGTCCCCGACAGAAGTACAATGAGCAGTTCTTC.

This clone was observed a handful of times. V gene TRBV7-9 combines with J gene TRBJ2-7; TRBD1 aligns across 8 bases. Germline loops: CDR1 SEHNR, CDR2 FQNEAQ (reference sequence). Losses at the gene ends were 4 bases for V and 2 bases for J; bases not matched to a gene: 7. The CDR3 covers 15 residues. DNA of the CDR3: TGTGCCAGCAGCTATGGACAGGGACCCGCCTACGAGCAGTACTTC. Translation: CASSYGQGPAYEQYF.

This clone was counted a few times. The gene calls are TRBV15 and TRBJ1-5; TRBD1 agrees at 7 bases. V gave up 8 bases and J gave up 3 bases; unmatched junction bases: 4. CDR3 size: 13 residues. CDR1 is LNHNV, CDR2 YYDKDF, per germline (reference sequence). CDR3 loop: CATAGQINQPQHF. Here the CDR3 DNA reads TGTGCCACCGCGGGACAGATCAATCAGCCCCAGCATTTT.

This clone turned up a few times. The CDR3 loop is CSVERLAGGADTQYF. The DNA for the CDR3 is TGCAGCGTTGAGCGACTAGCGGGAGGAGCAGATACGCAGTATTTT. The V call is TRBV29-1, the J call TRBJ2-3; 13 bases align to TRBD2. The CDR3 runs to 15 residues. The V gene's germline CDR1 is SQVTM and CDR2 ANQGSEA. Unmatched junction bases numbered 4, after V lost 3 bases and J lost 4 bases.

The sample holds a few counts of this clone. The chain couples TRBV6-6 to TRBJ2-6; 7 bases are a match to TRBD1. The CDR3 sequence is 14 residues long. J gave up 8 bases and V 0 bases, and 1 base lay outside the gene matches. The germline V gene encodes CDR1 MNHNY and CDR2 SVGAGI (reference sequence). The CDR3: CASSYSQGTNVLTF. As DNA, the CDR3 is TGTGCCAGCAGTTACTCACAGGGGACCAACGTCCTGACTTTC.

CDR3 in DNA: TGCAGCGCCTTGACCGACAGAACCTACGAGCAGTACTTC. It translates to CSALTDRTYEQYF. The chain is built from TRBV29-1 and TRBJ2-7, with D possibly matching TRBD1 (5 bases). Germline loops: CDR1 SQVTM, CDR2 ANQGSEA. This CDR3 contains 13 residues. Trimming cost V 7 bases and J 2 bases, with 15 bases left between them.

A few counts support this clone. The V gene is TRBV30, the J gene TRBJ2-1; TRBD2 matches 7 bases. The CDR3 consists of 15 residues. Trimming took 0 bases from V and 8 from J; bases not matched to a gene: 10. Germline values: CDR1 GTSNPN, CDR2 SVGIG (reference sequence). The CDR3 here is CAWSVGETSKDEQFF. CDR3 sequence (DNA): TGTGCCTGGAGTGTAGGAGAGACTAGCAAGGATGAGCAGTTCTTC. The whole variable domain, remainder taken from reference TRBV30 and TRBJ2-1, is SQTIHQWPATLVQPVGSPLSLECTVEGTSNPNLYWYRQAAGRGLQLLFYSVGIGQISSEVPQNLSASRPQDRQFILSSKKLLLSDSGFYLCAWSVGETSKDEQFFGPGTRLTVL.